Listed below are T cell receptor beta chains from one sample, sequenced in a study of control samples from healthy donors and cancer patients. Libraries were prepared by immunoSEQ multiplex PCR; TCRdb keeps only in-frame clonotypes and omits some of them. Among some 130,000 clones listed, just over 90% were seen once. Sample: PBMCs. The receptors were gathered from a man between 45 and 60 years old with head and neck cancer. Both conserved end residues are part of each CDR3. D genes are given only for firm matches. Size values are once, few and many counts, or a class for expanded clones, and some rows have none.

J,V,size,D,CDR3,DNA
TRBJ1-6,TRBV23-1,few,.,CASSLRLSPLHF,TGCGCCAGCAGCCTACGTCTTTCACCCCTCCACTTT
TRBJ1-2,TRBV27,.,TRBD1,CASSFRPGQGGYGYTF,TGTGCCAGCAGTTTCCGCCCGGGACAGGGGGGGTATGGCTACACCTTC
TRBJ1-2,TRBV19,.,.,CASTLERGSTGYTF,TGTGCCAGTACCCTAGAGAGGGGGTCCACCGGCTACACCTTC
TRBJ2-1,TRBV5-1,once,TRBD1,CASSLDRGNEQFF,TGCGCCAGCAGCTTGGACAGGGGCAATGAGCAGTTCTTC
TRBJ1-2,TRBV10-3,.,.,CAIRQQGRNYGYTF,TGTGCCATCAGACAACAGGGAAGGAACTATGGCTACACCTTC
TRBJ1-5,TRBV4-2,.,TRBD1,CASSQGDRDNQPQHF,TGTGCCAGCAGCCAAGGGGACAGGGACAATCAGCCCCAGCATTTT
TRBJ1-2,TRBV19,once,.,CASSRGAPVGYTF,TGTGCCAGTAGTCGGGGGGCCCCCGTCGGCTACACCTTC
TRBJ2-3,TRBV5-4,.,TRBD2,CASNVLSGGFTDTQYF,TGTGCCAGCAACGTCCTCAGCGGGGGATTCACAGATACGCAGTATTTT
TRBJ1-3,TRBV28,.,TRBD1,CASSLTGAGNTIYF,TGTGCCAGCAGTCTTACAGGGGCTGGAAACACCATATATTTT
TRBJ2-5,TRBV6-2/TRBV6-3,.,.,CASSYARGGQETQYF,TGTGCCAGCAGTTATGCCCGGGGAGGCCAAGAGACCCAGTACTTC
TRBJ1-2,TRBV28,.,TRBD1,CASSSYRGHGYTF,TGTGCCAGCAGTTCATACAGGGGGCACGGCTACACCTTC
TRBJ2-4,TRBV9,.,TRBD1,CASSAGGDVKGDIQYF,TGTGCCAGCAGCGCAGGGGGCGACGTAAAAGGGGACATTCAGTACTTC
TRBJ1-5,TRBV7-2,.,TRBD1,CASSPTGINQPQHF,TGTGCCAGCAGCCCGACAGGGATTAATCAGCCCCAGCATTTT
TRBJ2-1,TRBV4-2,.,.,CASSQESGTYNEQFF,TGTGCCAGCAGCCAAGAATCCGGGACATACAATGAGCAGTTCTTC
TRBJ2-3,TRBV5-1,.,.,CASSLEGLGASPSTDTQYF,TGCGCCAGCAGCTTGGAGGGACTTGGGGCCTCCCCTAGCACAGATACGCAGTATTTT
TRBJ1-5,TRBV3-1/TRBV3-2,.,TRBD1,CASSQDRGRLGRNQPQHF,TGTGCCAGCAGCCAGGACAGGGGGCGATTGGGTCGCAATCAGCCCCAGCATTTT
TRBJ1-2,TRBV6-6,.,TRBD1,CASSKMGDRSDVGYTF,TGTGCCAGCAGTAAAATGGGGGACAGGTCGGACGTGGGCTACACCTTC
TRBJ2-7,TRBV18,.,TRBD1,CASSSGQGMRLYEQYF,TGTGCCAGCTCATCTGGACAGGGTATGCGGCTGTACGAGCAGTACTTC
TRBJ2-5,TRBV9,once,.,CASSPRLGGRETQYF,TGTGCCAGCAGCCCCCGTCTGGGGGGCCGGGAGACCCAGTACTTC
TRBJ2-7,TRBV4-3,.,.,CASSQEEPASSYEQYF,TGCGCCAGCAGCCAAGAAGAGCCAGCGAGCTCCTACGAGCAGTACTTC
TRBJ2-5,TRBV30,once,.,CAWSVNLIKETQYF,TGTGCCTGGAGTGTAAACCTCATAAAGGAGACCCAGTACTTC
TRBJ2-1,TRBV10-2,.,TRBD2,CASRSSGGAYNEQFF,TGCGCCAGCAGATCTAGCGGGGGGGCCTACAATGAGCAGTTCTTC
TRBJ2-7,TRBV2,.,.,CASSDVGGYEQYF,TGTGCCAGCAGCGATGTGGGTGGCTACGAGCAGTACTTC
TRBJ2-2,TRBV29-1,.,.,CSVEPADTGELFF,TGCAGCGTTGAACCGGCTGACACCGGGGAGCTGTTTTTT
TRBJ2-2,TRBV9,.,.,CASSVGVGGLPNTGELFF,TGTGCCAGCAGCGTAGGGGTAGGGGGGTTACCGAACACCGGGGAGCTGTTTTTT
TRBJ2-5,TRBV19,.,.,CASTRPQGLEETQYF,TGTGCCAGTACTCGTCCGCAGGGATTAGAAGAGACCCAGTACTTC
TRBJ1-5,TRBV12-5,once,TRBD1,CASGQDRLAPSNQPQHF,TGTGCTAGTGGTCAGGACAGGTTGGCCCCCAGCAATCAGCCCCAGCATTTT
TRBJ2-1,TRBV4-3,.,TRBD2,CASSHARGGMDEQFF,TGCGCCAGCAGCCATGCCCGGGGGGGAATGGATGAGCAGTTCTTC
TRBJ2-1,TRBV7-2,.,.,CASSILDGGLAQFF,TGTGCCAGCAGCATCCTAGACGGAGGCCTAGCGCAGTTCTTC
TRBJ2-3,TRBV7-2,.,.,CASSLVGTQYF,TGTGCCAGCAGCTTAGTGGGGACGCAGTATTTT
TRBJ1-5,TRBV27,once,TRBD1,CASSPHRGRGVEPQHF,TGTGCCAGCAGTCCGCACAGGGGACGGGGTGTGGAGCCCCAGCATTTT
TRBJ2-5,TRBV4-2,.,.,CASSRGGPDYQETQYF,TGTGCCAGCAGCCGAGGCGGGCCTGACTATCAAGAGACCCAGTACTTC
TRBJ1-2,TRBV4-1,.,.,CASSQDRGGPSPNYGYTF,TGCGCCAGCAGCCAAGATCGAGGCGGGCCATCCCCAAACTATGGCTACACCTTC
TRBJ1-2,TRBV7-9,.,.,CASSASDRGPISGYTF,TGTGCCAGCAGCGCCTCGGACCGGGGACCTATTAGTGGCTACACCTTC
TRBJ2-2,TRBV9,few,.,CASSALYTGELFF,TGTGCCAGCAGCGCCCTATACACCGGGGAGCTGTTTTTT
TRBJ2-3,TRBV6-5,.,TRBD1,CASTRTGRADTQYF,TGTGCCAGCACCCGGACAGGGAGAGCAGATACGCAGTATTTT
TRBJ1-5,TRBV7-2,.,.,CASSPGMDQPQHF,TGTGCCAGCAGCCCTGGGATGGACCAGCCCCAGCATTTT
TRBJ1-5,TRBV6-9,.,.,CASSSPRNFVRNQPQHF,TGTGCCAGCAGTTCTCCCCGGAACTTCGTTCGCAATCAGCCCCAGCATTTT
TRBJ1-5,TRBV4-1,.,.,CASSQSRTRGSNQPQHF,TGCGCCAGCAGCCAGTCACGGACCAGAGGGAGCAATCAGCCCCAGCATTTT
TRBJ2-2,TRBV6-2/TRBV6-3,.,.,CASSYQAGELFF,TGTGCCAGCAGTTACCAAGCCGGGGAGCTGTTTTTT
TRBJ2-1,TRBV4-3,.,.,CASSQDHSYAGPYNEQFF,TGCGCCAGCAGCCAAGATCATAGTTACGCGGGGCCCTACAATGAGCAGTTCTTC
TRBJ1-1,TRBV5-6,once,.,CASSPGQPGTEAFF,TGTGCCAGCAGCCCCGGACAACCGGGGACTGAAGCTTTCTTT
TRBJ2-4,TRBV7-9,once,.,CASSLVTGDQNIQYF,TGTGCCAGCAGCTTAGTCACCGGGGACCAGAACATTCAGTACTTC
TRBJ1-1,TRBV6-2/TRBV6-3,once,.,CASSYSRVNTEAFF,TGTGCCAGCAGTTACTCTCGGGTGAACACTGAAGCTTTCTTT
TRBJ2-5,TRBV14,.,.,CASSQVGETQYF,TGTGCCAGCAGCCAAGTTGGAGAGACCCAGTACTTC
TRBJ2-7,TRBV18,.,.,CASSPRGYEQYF,TGTGCCAGCTCACCACGAGGGTACGAGCAGTACTTC
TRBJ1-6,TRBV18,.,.,CASLGPQNVGELHF,TGTGCCAGCTTAGGGCCCCAGAACGTTGGGGAACTCCACTTT
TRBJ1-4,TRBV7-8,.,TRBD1,CASSLRGGGIVGSNEKLFF,TGTGCCAGCAGCCTACGGGGAGGGGGCATTGTAGGATCTAATGAAAAACTGTTTTTT
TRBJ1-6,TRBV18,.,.,CASSLAGGVYNSPLHF,TGTGCCAGCTCACTGGCTGGGGGGGTCTATAATTCACCCCTCCACTTT
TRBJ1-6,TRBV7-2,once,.,CASSSGGTPNSPLHF,TGTGCCAGCAGCTCCGGCGGGACACCGAATTCACCCCTCCACTTT